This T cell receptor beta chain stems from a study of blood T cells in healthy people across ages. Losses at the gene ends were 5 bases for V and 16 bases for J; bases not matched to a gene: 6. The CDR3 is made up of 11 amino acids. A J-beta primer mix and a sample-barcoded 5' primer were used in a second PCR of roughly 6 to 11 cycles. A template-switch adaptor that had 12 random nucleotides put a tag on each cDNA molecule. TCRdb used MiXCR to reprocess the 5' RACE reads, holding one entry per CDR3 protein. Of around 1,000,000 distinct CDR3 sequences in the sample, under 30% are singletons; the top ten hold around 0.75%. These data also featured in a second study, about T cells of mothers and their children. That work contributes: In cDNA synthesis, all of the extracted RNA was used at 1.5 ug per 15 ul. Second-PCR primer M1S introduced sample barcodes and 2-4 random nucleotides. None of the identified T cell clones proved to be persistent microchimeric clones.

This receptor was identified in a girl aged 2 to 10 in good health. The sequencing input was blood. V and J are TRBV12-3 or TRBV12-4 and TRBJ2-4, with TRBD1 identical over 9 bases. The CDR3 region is CASSPGDREYF. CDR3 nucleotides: TGTGCCAGCAGTCCCGGGGACAGGGAATACTTC.